This TCR beta chain was profiled in a study of post-analysis software for immune sequencing data. About the study: The disease courses spanned relapsing-remitting, secondary progressive and progressive-relapsing forms of multiple sclerosis.

This CDR3 region has 16 residues. V shed 5 bases, J shed 0 bases, and the junction held 4 bases outside the gene matches. Germline lookup yields CDR1 SEHNR and CDR2 FQNEAQ (reference sequence). On this clonotype itself: Its antigen is unidentified.

General observations from the study: There were five or six TRBV segments more frequent in patients than controls, and TRBV5-6, TRBV5-1 and TRBV20-1 were among them. Under F measure analysis, samples from one preparation batch co-clustered strongly. Compared against controls, patients with multiple sclerosis displayed significantly lower normalized Chao1 diversity.

Unique molecular identifiers had been added to the TCR beta cDNA libraries. Starting from approximately 1 to 10 million T cells, the study yielded approximately 460,000 cDNA molecules. TCRdb redid the calling of the PCR reads with MiXCR, one entry per CDR3 protein. The sample has roughly 650,000 distinct CDR3 sequences, 55% to 60% seen once; the top ten hold about 10%. Sequencing was performed on blood. This clonotype was sampled from a girl aged 2 to 9 with multiple sclerosis. This chain joins TRBV7-9 and TRBJ2-3; 11 bases are a match to TRBD2. The CDR3 loop reads CASSKTSGRSTDTQYF. The CDR3, as DNA: TGTGCCAGCAGCAAAACTAGCGGGAGAAGCACAGATACGCAGTATTTT.